This TCR beta chain was recovered during a study of cytomegalovirus exposure and HLA in healthy donors. Vbeta (60) and Jbeta (13) primers were used in the PCR. Clones were sequenced by immunoSEQ multiplex PCR, and TCRdb holds only the in-frame ones, with some missing. The data contain 75,000 to 95,000 clones, 69% of them seen just once; the ten biggest clones take up under 3%. Germline V gene sequence: CDR1 ENHRY, CDR2 SYGVKD. This CDR3 region has 15 residues. Trimming took 6 bases from V and 0 from J; bases not matched to a gene: 2. In its sample, this clone was seen a few times. The source material was PBMCs. The chain is built from TRBV10-3 and TRBJ2-5; 12 nucleotides match TRBD2. The TCR was taken from a man over 45 in good health and CMV-seronegative. CDR3 sequence reads: CAISRTSGDQETQYF. The CDR3, as DNA: TGTGCCATCAGCCGGACTAGCGGGGACCAAGAGACCCAGTACTTC.